One T cell receptor (beta chain) is described in this entry. Libraries for TCR beta were constructed using UMI-labeled 5' RACE. TCRdb re-called the 5' RACE reads; every CDR3 protein appears as one record, without DNA. This sample's table reports about 10,000 distinct CDR3 sequences. The record originates from a study of human CD8 memory T cell subsets. TPEX cells were CCR7+ PD-1+ TIGIT+ early memory CD8+ T cells with exhausted-like traits. Total RNA was taken from fewer than 180,000 sorted CD8+ T cells, in duplicate, per subset. This CDR3 is built from 16 residues. CDR1 is LGHNA and CDR2 is YSLEER in the germline V gene.

This TCR was recovered from a human donor in good health. This chain connects TRBV4-3 to TRBJ2-7; TCRdb lists TRBD2, though no DNA is available to test this call. Specimen: CD8+ T cells from PBMCs. CDR3 residues: CASSQDLRSGAYEQYF.